The present TCR beta chain was sequenced within a study of response to subunit inactivated influenza vaccine. This CDR3 contains 15 residues. With 0 bases removed from V and 7 bases from J, the gap between germline ends came to 13 bases. Germline V gene lookup returns CDR1 SGDLS and CDR2 YYNGEE. Notes on this clonotype: No antigen is known for it.

TCRdb redid the calling of the RT-PCR reads with MiXCR, one entry per CDR3 protein. Among a few hundred thousand distinct CDR3 sequences listed, 6.5% to 8% were seen once. Study-level points and caveats: Every seasonal influenza vaccination brings in few new T cells, the authors suggested.

This clonotype was obtained from a man between 50 and 70 years old who received an inactivated influenza vaccine. Material: PBMCs from blood, obtained around 25 months after vaccination. V usage is TRBV9 and J usage is TRBJ1-4; D perhaps matches TRBD1 (6 bases). The CDR3 coding sequence is TGTGCCAGCAGCGTAGGTGGGGGGCCCGGTGAAAAACTGTTTTTT. It specifies CASSVGGGPGEKLFF.